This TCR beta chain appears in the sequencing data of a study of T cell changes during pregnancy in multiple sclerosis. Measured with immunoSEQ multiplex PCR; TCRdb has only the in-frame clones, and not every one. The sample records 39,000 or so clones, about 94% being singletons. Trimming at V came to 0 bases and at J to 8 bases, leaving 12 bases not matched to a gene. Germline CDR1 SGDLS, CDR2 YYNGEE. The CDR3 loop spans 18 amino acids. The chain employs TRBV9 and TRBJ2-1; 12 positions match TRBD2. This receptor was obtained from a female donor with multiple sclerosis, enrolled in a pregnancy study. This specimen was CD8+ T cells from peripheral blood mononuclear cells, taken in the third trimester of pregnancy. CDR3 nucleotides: TGTGCCAGCAGCGTAGCTAGTCGGCTAGCGGGAGGGAAGTATGAGCAGTTCTTC. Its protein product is CASSVASRLAGGKYEQFF.